These 18 T cell receptor beta chains were sequenced from one sample in a study of cytomegalovirus exposure and HLA in healthy donors. 60 Vbeta and 13 Jbeta primers were used in PCR. Sequenced by immunoSEQ multiplex PCR; TCRdb stores in-frame clones only, minus some. The sample shows under 200,000 clones, roughly 74% of them seen only once. The sequenced sample consisted of PBMCs. These receptors were obtained from a male donor in good health and CMV-seronegative.

V gene TRBV21-1 combines with J gene TRBJ2-7; TRBD1 is the table's D call, not checked against the DNA. TRBV21-1 is deemed a pseudogene. This CDR3 is built from 14 residues. The CDR3 loop reads CASSPPGQSYEQYF. As DNA, the CDR3 is TGTGCCAGCAGCCCACCGGGACAGTCCTACGAGCAGTACTTC.

This rearrangement joins TRBV19 to TRBJ2-3; 8 bases are shared with TRBD2. Losses at the gene ends were 3 bases for V and 2 bases for J; bases not matched to a gene: 7. The V gene's germline CDR1 is LNHDA and CDR2 SQIVND (reference sequence). The CDR3 covers 16 residues. The CDR3 loop is CASSIGGLAYTDTQYF. The CDR3 nucleotides read TGTGCCAGTAGTATTGGAGGACTAGCCTACACAGATACGCAGTATTTT.

This clone has just a few counts. The chain couples TRBV6-6 to TRBJ2-3, with TRBD2 matching over 7 bases. CDR3 length equals 13 residues. Germline V lookup: CDR1 MNHNY, CDR2 SVGAGI (reference sequence). The junction had 4 bases not matched to a gene; V was cut back by 6 bases and J by 4 bases. CDR3 DNA sequence: TGTGCCAGCAGGGGGGGGTTCGCAGATACGCAGTATTTT. Translation gives CASRGGFADTQYF.

The chain carries TRBV6-5 and TRBJ2-1; TRBD2 aligns across 9 bases. This CDR3 has 15 residues. Per germline, CDR1 MNHEY and CDR2 SVGAGI. V lost 8 bases to trimming and J lost 6 bases; unmatched junction nucleotides: 11. The CDR3: CASVPKAGGPNEQFF. The CDR3 nucleotides read TGTGCCAGCGTGCCGAAGGCGGGGGGGCCCAATGAGCAGTTCTTC.

The chain has TRBV19 and TRBJ2-7; 11 positions agree with TRBD2. This CDR3 region has 16 residues. The germline gives CDR1 LNHDA, CDR2 SQIVND (reference sequence). V shed 2 bases and J 1 base; nucleotides not matched to a gene: 4. The CDR3 nucleotides read TGTGCCAGTAGTATATTACTAGCGGGAGCATCCTACGAGCAGTACTTC. Its translation is CASSILLAGASYEQYF.

The gene calls are TRBV7-3 and TRBJ2-1; possibly TRBD2 for D (5 bases). CDR1 and CDR2 from the germline V gene are SGHTA and FQGTGA. The CDR3 extends over 16 amino acids. V lost 5 bases and J 4 bases, leaving 18 bases between the germline ends. In DNA form, the CDR3 reads TGTGCCAGCAGCCACGGCAGGACGGGAAGTTACAATGAGCAGTTCTTC. It is translated as CASSHGRTGSYNEQFF.

The V and J genes are TRBV5-1 and TRBJ2-1; 12 nucleotides agree with TRBD2. Germline-derived CDR1 and CDR2 are SGHRS and YFSETQ. The CDR3 is made up of 16 amino acids. Trimming at V came to 0 bases and at J to 4 bases, leaving 2 bases not matched to a gene. For the CDR3, the DNA is TGCGCCAGCAGCTTGGAACTAGCGGGGGGATACAATGAGCAGTTCTTC. Translating gives CASSLELAGGYNEQFF.

The chain combines TRBV7-8 with TRBJ2-3; 14 positions agree with TRBD2. Germline V CDR1 and CDR2: SGHVS, FQNEAQ. V was pared by 5 bases and J by 2 bases, with 3 bases of the junction left unmatched. The CDR3 runs 16 residues. The CDR3 bases are TGTGCCAGCAGCCCGGGACTAGCGGGGGCCACAGATACGCAGTATTTT. Encoded protein: CASSPGLAGATDTQYF.

This clone was recorded a few times. The genes are TRBV16 and TRBJ2-1; 8 positions agree with TRBD1. The CDR3 extends over 15 amino acids. V was clipped by 0 bases and J by 4 bases; unmatched bases: 2. The germline CDR1 and CDR2 sequences are KGHSY and FQNENV. CDR3 in DNA: TGTGCCAGCAGCCAATCACGACAGGGGTACAATGAGCAGTTCTTC. This encodes CASSQSRQGYNEQFF. The full variable domain, its missing parts supplied by reference TRBV16 and TRBJ2-1, is GEEVAQTPKHLVRGEGQKAKLYCAPIKGHSYVFWYQQVLKNEFKFLISFQNENVFDETGMPKERFSAKCLPNSPCSLEIQATKLEDSAVYFCASSQSRQGYNEQFFGPGTRLTVL.

The chain employs TRBV5-1 and TRBJ2-5; 7 nucleotides align to TRBD1. Near its end, the DNA agrees better with TRBJ2-7, so the J call may be wrong. Germline lookup yields CDR1 SGHRS and CDR2 YFSETQ. The CDR3 runs 12 residues. CDR3 nucleotides: TGCGCCAGCAGCTTGGGACAGGGCGAGCAGTACTTC. This encodes CASSLGQGEQYF.

The V gene is TRBV27, the J gene TRBJ2-5, with D perhaps matching TRBD1 (5 bases). Germline CDR1 MNHEY, CDR2 SMNVEV (reference sequence). CDR3 length equals 13 residues. Trimming cost V 2 bases and J 4 bases, with 8 bases left between them. The chain's CDR3 is CASSLGQGETQYF. DNA for the CDR3: TGTGCCAGCAGTTTAGGGCAGGGAGAGACCCAGTACTTC.

This clone occurred a few times. The chain recombines TRBV5-1 with TRBJ1-2; TRBD1 matches 9 bases. The junction had 5 bases not matched to a gene; V was cut back by 0 bases and J by 8 bases. CDR1 and CDR2 (germline): SGHRS, YFSETQ. The CDR3 loop spans 14 amino acids. For the CDR3, the DNA is TGCGCCAGCAGCTTGGAGATGGGACAGGGAGGCTACACCTTC. Protein sequence: CASSLEMGQGGYTF.

The V and J genes are TRBV4-3 and TRBJ2-1; D remains unclear. Germline V gene lookup returns CDR1 LGHNA and CDR2 YSLEER. V was clipped by 0 bases and J by 7 bases, with 7 bases between them. This CDR3 is built from 13 residues. CDR3 sequence (DNA): TGCGCCAGCAGCCAAGATAAAGAGAATGAGCAGTTCTTC. Protein sequence: CASSQDKENEQFF.

CDR3 bases: TGTGCCACCGTTATACAGGGGGCTAGCTACGAGCAGTACTTC. Residues: CATVIQGASYEQYF. This chain links TRBV7-9 with TRBJ2-7, with TRBD1 matching 9 bases. Germline lookup yields CDR1 SEHNR and CDR2 FQNEAQ (reference sequence). This CDR3 has 14 amino acids. V gave up 10 bases and J gave up 3 bases; unmatched junction bases: 10.

The J gene is TRBJ2-7, the V gene TRBV7-6; 9 bases are shared with TRBD2. The trim removed 0 bases at V and 0 bases at J, leaving 6 bases unmatched. Germline V gives CDR1 SGHVS, CDR2 FNYEAQ. The CDR3 spans 17 residues. The CDR3, as DNA: TGTGCCAGCAGCTTAGCTAGCGGGGGATTCCCCTCCTACGAGCAGTACTTC. Protein: CASSLASGGFPSYEQYF.

Only a few counts were recorded for this clone. The chain links TRBV4-1 to TRBJ2-1; 7 bases align to TRBD2. Germline values: CDR1 MGHRA, CDR2 YSYEKL. V lost 2 bases, J lost 8 bases, and 15 bases stayed unmatched. This CDR3 contains 17 residues. DNA of the CDR3: TGCGCCAGCAGCCAACTCCGGACTAGACACGTCTCCTATGAGCAGTTCTTC. It codes for CASSQLRTRHVSYEQFF.

Written as DNA, the CDR3 is TGTGCCAGCAGCGTAGTACCGGGACAGGGCTATGGCTACACCTTC. This sequence encodes CASSVVPGQGYGYTF. This chain joins TRBV9 and TRBJ1-2, with TRBD1 identical over 9 bases. The germline V gene encodes CDR1 SGDLS and CDR2 YYNGEE. This CDR3 is built from 15 residues. V shed 0 bases, J shed 4 bases, and the junction held 4 bases outside the gene matches.

V is TRBV7-9 and J is TRBJ2-5; 14 nucleotides line up with TRBD2. The junction had 13 bases not matched to a gene; V was cut back by 2 bases and J by 5 bases. The CDR3 is made up of 19 amino acids. CDR1 and CDR2 from the germline V gene are SEHNR and FQNEAQ (reference sequence). CDR3 sequence (DNA): TGTGCCAGCAGCTTACTTGCCGGACTAGCGGGGGGAAGAGGGGAGACCCAGTACTTC. It encodes CASSLLAGLAGGRGETQYF. The variable domain in full, completed from reference TRBV7-9 and TRBJ2-5, reads DTGVSQNPRHKITKRGQNVTFRCDPISEHNRLYWYRQTLGQGPEFLTYFQNEAQLEKSRLLSDRFSAERPKGSFSTLEIQRTEQGDSAMYLCASSLLAGLAGGRGETQYFGPGTRLLVL.